This TCR beta chain was found in a study of human T cells and chemical hapten exposure. Study background: Epicutaneous patch tests delivered 0.01% DPC to the upper back, with evaluation at 6 days. Women made up most patients, who had alopecia areata, totalis or universalis. Per-sample TCR yield variation was attributed mainly to small pooled library volume differences.

In the library, unique molecular identifiers were attached to individual cDNA molecules. TCRdb used MiXCR to reprocess the RACE reads, holding one entry per CDR3 protein. Here the sample spans 45,000 to 70,000 distinct CDR3 sequences, about a tenth being singletons. Stated time point: patch test 1, 2 weeks after DPC sensitization. Sample treatment: therapeutic diphenylcyclopropenone sensitization with weekly scalp DPC. The germline V and J ends were trimmed by 7 bases and 0 bases, with 10 bases remaining between them. The CDR3 consists of 13 residues. Germline CDR1 reads SQVTM; CDR2 reads ANQGSEA. The sequencing here drew on whole blood, taken in connection with sensitization to the hapten diphenylcyclopropenone (DPC). The genes are TRBV29-1 and TRBJ2-1, with D perhaps TRBD1 (6 bases). This TCR derives from a woman aged 35 to 49 with alopecia areata. Some clones in this sample may be carry-over from other donors' samples. CDR3 bases: TGCAGCGCCCGACAGGTCTCCTACAATGAGCAGTTCTTC. Protein: CSARQVSYNEQFF.